The entry that follows covers one T cell receptor beta chain sequence. Its antigen is currently unknown. This record belongs to a study of beta chain features in type 1 diabetes. Study outcomes and limitations: The similarity of naive, central memory and Treg TCRB repertoires appeared greater among patients than among healthy donors. TCRB CDR3s from Type 1 diabetes patients were moderately but significantly shorter in all four CD4+ subsets.

Reverse transcribing all isolated RNA meant expressed TCRB transcripts were sequenced. Here immunoSEQ multiplex PCR was the method, and the copy in TCRdb shows in-frame clones only, minus some. In the table there are 400,000 to 450,000 clones, approximately 14% of which are singletons. What was sequenced was naive CD4+ T cells from blood. The TCR comes from a man aged 25 to 45 in good health.

The CDR3 here is CASSLSGSGTDTQYF. Written as DNA, the CDR3 is TGTGCCAGCAGCCTCAGCGGGAGTGGCACAGATACGCAGTATTTT. The J gene is TRBJ2-3, the V gene TRBV7-3; TRBD2 aligns across 8 bases. This CDR3 is built from 15 residues. The germline gives CDR1 SGHTA, CDR2 FQGTGA. V was pared by 5 bases and J by 1 base, with 5 bases of the junction left unmatched.